This TCR beta chain was recovered during a study of T cell responses to AZD1222 COVID-19 vaccine. Study-wide results and caveats: The donors showed a predominance of white British ancestry and of females, with possible underestimation of clonal diversity. Regions 160-218 and 743-854 held dominance among vaccine-associated CD4 TCRs, which spanned spike.

TCRdb keeps only in-frame clones here, not all; method: immunoSEQ multiplex PCR. The repertoire holds about 140,000 clones, with about 93% as singletons. Of note for this clone: As yet, its antigen is unknown.

V dropped 4 bases and J dropped 7 bases, with 20 bases sitting between them. The length of the CDR3 is 15 residues. The germline V gene has CDR1 SGHRS and CDR2 YFSETQ. This receptor was taken from an adult who received the AZD1222 COVID-19 vaccine. Here the sequenced sample was peripheral blood, taken 28 days after the second AZD1222 dose. The rearrangement links TRBV5-1 to TRBJ1-2, with D perhaps TRBD1 (6 bases). CDR3 in amino acids: CASSPGATNFGGYTF. The CDR3 DNA reads TGCGCCAGCAGCCCAGGGGCGACCAACTTCGGTGGCTACACCTTC.